The clone carrying this T cell receptor beta chain has just a few counts. Its specificity is not known. V lost 6 bases and J 0 bases, leaving 12 bases between the germline ends. This CDR3 has 14 amino acids. Germline V gene sequence: CDR1 MGHRA, CDR2 YSYEKL. MiXCR, run by TCRdb on the 5' RACE reads, gives a single entry per CDR3 protein. Of 450,000 to 500,000 distinct CDR3 sequences listed, around 15% were seen once; the top ten hold approximately 0.98%. These data belong to a study of identical twins. Overall study results and limits: Models underestimated out-of-frame TCR alpha sharing in monozygotic twins. In drawing conclusions, the study used cross-sectional statistical analysis and did not follow the same donors. Because invariant MAIT and iNKT cells could be present, zero-insertion analyses could be partly confounded.

These data also featured in a second study, about yellow fever vaccine responses in identical twins.

Sequenced sample: CD4+ T cells sorted from blood. The TCR originated in a woman younger than 30 in good health. The J gene is TRBJ2-7, the V gene TRBV4-1; the D gene is possibly TRBD2 (6 bases). The CDR3 DNA is TGCGCCAGCAGTCTAGGGCGGGACTCCTACGAGCAGTACTTC. This translates into CASSLGRDSYEQYF.